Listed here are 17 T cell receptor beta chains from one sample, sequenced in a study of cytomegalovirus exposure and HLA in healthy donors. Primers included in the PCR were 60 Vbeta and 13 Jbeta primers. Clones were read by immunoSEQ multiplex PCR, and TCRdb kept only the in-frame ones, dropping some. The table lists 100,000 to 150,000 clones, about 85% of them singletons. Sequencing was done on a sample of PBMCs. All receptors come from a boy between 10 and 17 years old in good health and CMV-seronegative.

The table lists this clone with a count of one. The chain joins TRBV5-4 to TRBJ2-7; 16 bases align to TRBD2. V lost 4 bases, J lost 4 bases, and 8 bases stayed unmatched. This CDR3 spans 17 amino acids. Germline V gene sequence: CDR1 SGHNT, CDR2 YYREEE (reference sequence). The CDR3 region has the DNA TGTGCCAGCAGCGCCGGGACTAGCGGGGGGGCCAGGTACGAGCAGTACTTC. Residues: CASSAGTSGGARYEQYF.

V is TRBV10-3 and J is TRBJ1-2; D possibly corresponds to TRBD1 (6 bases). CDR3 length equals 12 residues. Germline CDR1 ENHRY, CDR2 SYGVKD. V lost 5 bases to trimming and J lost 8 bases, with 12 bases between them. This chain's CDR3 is CAISLQGKGYTF. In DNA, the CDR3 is TGTGCCATCAGTTTACAGGGAAAAGGCTACACCTTC.

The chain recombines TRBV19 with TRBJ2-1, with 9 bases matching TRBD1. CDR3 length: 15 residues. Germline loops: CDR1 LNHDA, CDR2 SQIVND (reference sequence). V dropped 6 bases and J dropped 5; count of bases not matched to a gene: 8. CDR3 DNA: TGTGCCAGTAGCAACGACGGGACAGGGAACAATGAGCAGTTCTTC. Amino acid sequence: CASSNDGTGNNEQFF.

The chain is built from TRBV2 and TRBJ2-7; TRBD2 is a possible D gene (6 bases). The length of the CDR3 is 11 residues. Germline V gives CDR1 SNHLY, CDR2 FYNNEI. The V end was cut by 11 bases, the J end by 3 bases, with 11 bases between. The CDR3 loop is CASRRDYEQYF. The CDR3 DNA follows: TGTGCCTCTAGGAGGGACTACGAGCAGTACTTC.

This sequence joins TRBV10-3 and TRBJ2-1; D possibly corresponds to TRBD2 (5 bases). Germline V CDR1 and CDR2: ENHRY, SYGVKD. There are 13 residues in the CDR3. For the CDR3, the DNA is TGTGCGCCAGAGGTAGCGATGTACAATGAGCAGTTCTTC. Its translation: CAPEVAMYNEQFF.

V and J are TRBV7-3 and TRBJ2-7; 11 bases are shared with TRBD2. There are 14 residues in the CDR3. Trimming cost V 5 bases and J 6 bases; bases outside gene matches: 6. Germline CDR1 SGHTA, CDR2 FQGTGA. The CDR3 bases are TGTGCCAGCAGCGCCCTAGCGGGGGGCACCGAGCAGTACTTC. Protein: CASSALAGGTEQYF.

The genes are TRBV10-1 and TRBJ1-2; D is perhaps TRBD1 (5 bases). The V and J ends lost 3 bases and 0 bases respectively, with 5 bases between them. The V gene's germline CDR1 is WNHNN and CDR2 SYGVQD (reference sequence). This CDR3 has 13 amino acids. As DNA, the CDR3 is TGCGCCAGCAGTGACAGGGCTAACTATGGCTACACCTTC. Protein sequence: CASSDRANYGYTF.

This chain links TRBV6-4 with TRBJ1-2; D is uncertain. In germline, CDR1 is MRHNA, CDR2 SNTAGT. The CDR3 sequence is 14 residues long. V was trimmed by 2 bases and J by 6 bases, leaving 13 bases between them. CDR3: CASSDPPGKDGYTF. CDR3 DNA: TGTGCCAGCAGTGACCCCCCCGGGAAGGATGGCTACACCTTC.

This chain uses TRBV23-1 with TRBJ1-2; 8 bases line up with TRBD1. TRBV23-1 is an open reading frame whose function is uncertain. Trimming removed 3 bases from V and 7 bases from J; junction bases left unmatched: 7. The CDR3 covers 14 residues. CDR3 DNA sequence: TGCGCCAGCAGTCAGCCCACAGGGGGAGGTGGCTACACCTTC. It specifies CASSQPTGGGGYTF.

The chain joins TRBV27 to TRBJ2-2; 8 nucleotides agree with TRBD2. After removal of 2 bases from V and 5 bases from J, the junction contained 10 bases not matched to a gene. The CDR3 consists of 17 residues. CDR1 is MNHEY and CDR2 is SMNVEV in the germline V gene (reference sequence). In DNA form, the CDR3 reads TGTGCCAGCAGTTTAGCCCGAACTAGCGGAGTTACCGGGGAGCTGTTTTTT. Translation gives CASSLARTSGVTGELFF.

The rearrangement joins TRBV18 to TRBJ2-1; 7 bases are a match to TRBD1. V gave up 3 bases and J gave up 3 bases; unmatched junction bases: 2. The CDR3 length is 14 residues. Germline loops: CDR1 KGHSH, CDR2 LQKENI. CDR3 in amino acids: CASSPGTVYNEQFF. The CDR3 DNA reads TGTGCCAGCTCACCTGGGACAGTCTACAATGAGCAGTTCTTC.

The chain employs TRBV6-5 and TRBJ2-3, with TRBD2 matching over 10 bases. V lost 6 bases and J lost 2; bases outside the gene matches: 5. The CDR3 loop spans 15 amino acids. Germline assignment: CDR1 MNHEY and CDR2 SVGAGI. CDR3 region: CASRNSGGFTDTQYF. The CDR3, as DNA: TGTGCCAGCAGGAATAGCGGGGGGTTCACAGATACGCAGTATTTT.

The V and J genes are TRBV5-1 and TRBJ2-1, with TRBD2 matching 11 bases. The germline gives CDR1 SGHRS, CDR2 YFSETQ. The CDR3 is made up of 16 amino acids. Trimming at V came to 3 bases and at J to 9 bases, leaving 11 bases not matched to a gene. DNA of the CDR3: TGCGCCAGCAGCTGGAGCCAGGTAGCGGGAGGGGGTGAGCAGTTCTTC. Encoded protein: CASSWSQVAGGGEQFF.

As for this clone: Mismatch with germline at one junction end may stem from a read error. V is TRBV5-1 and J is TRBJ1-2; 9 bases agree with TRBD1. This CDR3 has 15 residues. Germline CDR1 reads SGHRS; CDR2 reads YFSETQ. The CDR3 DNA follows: TGCGCCAGCAGCTCCCAACCGGGACAGGGTCCTGGCTACCCCTTC. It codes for CASSSQPGQGPGYPF.

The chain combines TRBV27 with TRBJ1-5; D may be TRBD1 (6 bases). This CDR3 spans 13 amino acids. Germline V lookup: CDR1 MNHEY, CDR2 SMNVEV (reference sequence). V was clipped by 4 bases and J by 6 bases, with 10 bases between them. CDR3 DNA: TGTGCCAGCAGTTGGGGCAGGGGTCAGCCCCAGCATTTT. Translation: CASSWGRGQPQHF.

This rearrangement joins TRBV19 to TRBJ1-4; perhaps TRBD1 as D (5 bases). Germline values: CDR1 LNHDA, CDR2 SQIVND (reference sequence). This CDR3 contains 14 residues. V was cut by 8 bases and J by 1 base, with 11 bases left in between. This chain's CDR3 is CASGGVLTNEKLFF. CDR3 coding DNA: TGTGCCAGTGGGGGGGTGCTAACTAATGAAAAACTGTTTTTT.

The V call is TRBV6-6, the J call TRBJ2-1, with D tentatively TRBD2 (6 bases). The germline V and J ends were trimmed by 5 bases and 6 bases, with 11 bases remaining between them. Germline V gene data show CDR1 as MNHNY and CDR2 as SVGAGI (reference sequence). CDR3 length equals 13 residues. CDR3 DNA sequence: TGTGCCAGCAGTGACGGGACTCTCAATGAGCAGTTCTTC. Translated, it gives CASSDGTLNEQFF.